The clone carrying this TCR beta chain was seen a few times. This entry is derived from a study of T cell responses to AZD1222 COVID-19 vaccine. Only in-frame clones appear in the TCRdb table, and some are missing; sequencing was by immunoSEQ multiplex PCR. The repertoire holds fewer than 110,000 clones, 80% to 90% seen once, with more than 20% in the top ten. Between the trimmed V and J ends, which lost 3 bases and 0 bases, there was a span of 8 bases. The CDR3 is 14 amino acids. The germline V gene has CDR1 MNHEY and CDR2 SVGEGT. This TCR derives from an adult in good health. The source material was peripheral blood, sampled on day 0 of AZD1222 vaccination. The chain joins TRBV6-2 or TRBV6-3 to TRBJ1-1; D ambiguous. CDR3 region: CASSYLTVNTEAFF. The CDR3 bases are TGTGCCAGCAGTTATCTCACGGTGAACACTGAAGCTTTCTTT.